The next 32 T cell receptor beta chains were all read from a single sample in a study of T cells in narcolepsy. Data came from immunoSEQ multiplex PCR; TCRdb stores just in-frame clones and leaves some out. The table has roughly 30,000 clones, roughly 86% seen once. Sequences were obtained from memory (CD45RA-) CD4+ T cells from blood. Source of these receptors: a human donor in good health.

This clone was counted a single time. V is TRBV6-5 and J is TRBJ2-1; TRBD2 matches 9 bases. CDR3 length: 15 residues. J lost 4 bases, V lost 6 bases, and 7 bases had no gene match. The germline V gene has CDR1 MNHEY and CDR2 SVGAGI. In nucleotides, the CDR3 is TGTGCCAGCAGCCAGGGCGGGGGGGTGTACAATGAGCAGTTCTTC. Its protein is CASSQGGGVYNEQFF.

This chain connects TRBV11-2 to TRBJ1-1, with no clear D. The CDR3 sequence is 14 residues long. V shed 5 bases and J shed 6 bases, with 16 bases lying between them. CDR1 is SGHAT, CDR2 FQNNGV, per germline. CDR3 nucleotides: TGTGCCAGCAGCCCACGGGCCAAGGTCTCTGAAGCTTTCTTT. Its protein is CASSPRAKVSEAFF.

The CDR3 loop reads CAWSLSTGELFF. For the CDR3, the DNA is TGTGCCTGGAGCCTCTCCACCGGGGAGCTGTTTTTT. The chain couples TRBV30 to TRBJ2-2, with no clear D. The length of the CDR3 is 12 residues. Germline V gene sequence: CDR1 GTSNPN, CDR2 SVGIG (reference sequence). V was clipped by 3 bases and J by 4 bases, with 6 bases between them.

The chain uses TRBV5-1 and TRBJ2-7; a weak D match, TRBD1 (5 bases). CDR1 is SGHRS and CDR2 is YFSETQ in the germline V gene. CDR3 length equals 14 residues. V was pared by 0 bases and J by 5 bases, with 12 bases between. As DNA, the CDR3 is TGCGCCAGCAGCTTGGGGGGCGCAGGCAACGAGCAGTACTTC. This gives the protein CASSLGGAGNEQYF.

The chain couples TRBV6-1 to TRBJ1-4; D is possibly TRBD1 (5 bases). CDR1 is MNHNS and CDR2 is SASEGT in the germline V gene. The V and J ends lost 4 bases and 6 bases respectively, with 9 bases between them. CDR3 length equals 13 residues. For the CDR3, the DNA is TGTGCCAGCAGTGGCAGGGCTGATGAAAAACTGTTTTTT. The encoded protein is CASSGRADEKLFF.

This clone was counted a few times. The V and J genes are TRBV9 and TRBJ1-3; D call uncertain. V was pared by 0 bases and J by 0 bases, with 10 bases between. The germline gives CDR1 SGDLS, CDR2 YYNGEE. CDR3 size: 16 residues. CDR3 nucleotides: TGTGCCAGCAGCGTAGCTCAGGTTAGCTCTGGAAACACCATATATTTT. This sequence encodes CASSVAQVSSGNTIYF.

The chain joins TRBV6-5 to TRBJ2-6; D may be TRBD2 (6 bases). Germline V lookup: CDR1 MNHEY, CDR2 SVGAGI. The CDR3 loop spans 15 amino acids. Trimming removed 6 bases at V and 2 bases at J, with 11 bases between. The CDR3 protein is CASRSGEAGANVLTF. The CDR3 region has the DNA TGTGCCAGCAGGTCGGGGGAGGCTGGGGCCAACGTCCTGACTTTC.

This chain connects TRBV6-1 to TRBJ1-2; D ambiguous. Trimming pared 5 bases from V and 8 bases from J, leaving 12 bases between. Per the germline V gene, CDR1 is MNHNS and CDR2 is SASEGT. The length of the CDR3 is 12 residues. The CDR3 DNA reads TGTGCCAGCAGTCTCCAGACGAGGGGCTACACCTTC. It yields the protein CASSLQTRGYTF.

The chain has TRBV5-5 and TRBJ1-3; D unresolved. The CDR3 extends over 14 amino acids. The germline gives CDR1 SGHKS, CDR2 YYEKEE (reference sequence). V was cut by 1 base and J by 3 bases, with 8 bases left in between. The CDR3 spells CASSLLTSGNTIYF. DNA of the CDR3: TGTGCCAGCAGCTTGCTCACGAGTGGAAACACCATATATTTT.

CDR3 residues: CASSLGGAGDTQYF. DNA of the CDR3: TGTGCCAGCAGCTTAGGGGGGGCTGGAGATACGCAGTATTTT. The chain is built from TRBV11-3 and TRBJ2-3; D may match TRBD1 or TRBD2 (6 bases each). Germline V gene lookup returns CDR1 SGHNT and CDR2 YENEEA. V gave up 1 base and J gave up 5 bases, with 10 bases separating them. This CDR3 spans 14 amino acids.

The CDR3 reads CAWETGQGASDTQYF. For the CDR3, the DNA is TGTGCCTGGGAAACGGGACAGGGGGCTTCAGATACGCAGTATTTT. The rearrangement joins TRBV30 to TRBJ2-3; TRBD1 matches 12 bases. Trimming at V came to 5 bases and at J to 4 bases, leaving 7 bases not matched to a gene. This CDR3 contains 15 residues. Germline CDR1 is GTSNPN and CDR2 is SVGIG (reference sequence).

This sequence joins TRBV10-1 and TRBJ2-7; a possible D gene is TRBD2 (5 bases). Germline V gene data show CDR1 as WNHNN and CDR2 as SYGVQD (reference sequence). Trimming left V 1 base short and J 6 bases short, with 10 bases between. The CDR3 extends over 13 amino acids. The CDR3: CASSEYIEGEQYF. The DNA for the CDR3 is TGCGCCAGCAGTGAGTATATAGAGGGCGAGCAGTACTTC.

The V and J genes are TRBV9 and TRBJ2-5; D is uncertain. TRBJ2-7 matches the DNA end more closely, so the J call is doubtful. The CDR3 has 13 residues. Germline-derived CDR1 and CDR2 are SGDLS and YYNGEE. The CDR3 region has the DNA TGTGCCAGCAGCGTAGAAGGGTGGGGCGAGCAGTACTTC. Its translation is CASSVEGWGEQYF.

CDR3 in DNA: TGTGCCAGCAGCTTATATCCAGCCACTGAAGCTTTCTTT. Protein product: CASSLYPATEAFF. This chain joins TRBV11-2 and TRBJ1-1; D not resolved. V was pared by 2 bases and J by 4 bases, with 8 bases between. This CDR3 has 13 residues. Germline assignment: CDR1 SGHAT and CDR2 FQNNGV.

This clone was counted a single time. The gene calls are TRBV7-8 and TRBJ2-5; D ambiguous. The CDR3 covers 12 residues. The V gene's germline CDR1 is SGHVS and CDR2 FQNEAQ. With 2 bases removed from V and 3 bases from J, the gap between germline ends came to 4 bases. DNA of the CDR3: TGTGCCAGCAGCTTAAGCAAAGAGACCCAGTACTTC. Amino acid sequence: CASSLSKETQYF.

This rearrangement joins TRBV9 to TRBJ2-1, with unresolved D. Trimming left V 0 bases short and J 6 bases short, with 19 bases between. This CDR3 is built from 17 residues. Germline V gene lookup returns CDR1 SGDLS and CDR2 YYNGEE. CDR3 protein: CASSVGVSVGSANEQFF. The CDR3 nucleotides are TGTGCCAGCAGCGTAGGGGTATCTGTCGGCTCAGCCAATGAGCAGTTCTTC.

The genes are TRBV6-6 and TRBJ1-1, with TRBD1 as a possible D gene (5 bases). CDR1 is MNHNY, CDR2 SVGAGI, per germline (reference sequence). With 6 bases removed from V and 0 bases from J, the gap between germline ends came to 17 bases. The CDR3 sequence is 16 residues long. The CDR3 loop reads CASRTLPRDLNTEAFF. CDR3 DNA: TGTGCCAGCAGAACTCTACCCAGGGACCTGAACACTGAAGCTTTCTTT.

This rearrangement joins TRBV7-2 to TRBJ2-5; D gene uncertain. V lost 4 bases and J 3 bases, leaving 6 bases between the germline ends. Germline-derived CDR1 and CDR2 are SGHTA and FQGNSA. The CDR3 loop spans 12 amino acids. CDR3 DNA sequence: TGTGCCAGCAGCTCCATAGAAGAGACCCAGTACTTC. Encoded protein: CASSSIEETQYF.

This chain joins TRBV6-1 and TRBJ1-4; tentative D call: TRBD1 (5 bases). The V end lost 2 bases, the J end lost 8 bases, and 12 bases lay between the germline ends. CDR3 length equals 14 residues. Germline V gives CDR1 MNHNS, CDR2 SASEGT. CDR3 nucleotide sequence: TGTGCCAGCAGTGAATTCACAGGAAGAGAAAAACTGTTTTTT. This encodes CASSEFTGREKLFF.

This sequence joins TRBV30 and TRBJ1-1; 11 bases line up with TRBD1. The germline gives CDR1 GTSNPN, CDR2 SVGIG (reference sequence). The length of the CDR3 is 12 residues. The V segment lost 5 bases and the J segment 4 bases; nucleotides outside the gene matches: 0. The CDR3: CAWGTGGTEAFF. Here the CDR3 DNA reads TGTGCCTGGGGGACAGGGGGCACTGAAGCTTTCTTT.

This chain links TRBV29-1 with TRBJ1-2; D perhaps matches TRBD1 (6 bases). CDR3 size: 14 residues. Germline loops: CDR1 SQVTM, CDR2 ANQGSEA. Trimming shortened V by 8 bases and J by 8 bases, and 24 bases separated the two germline ends. Written as DNA, the CDR3 is TGCAGCTCGAGGGGGACCGAAAGCTTCGGGGGCTACACCTTC. Residues: CSSRGTESFGGYTF.

This chain joins TRBV9 and TRBJ2-1; a possible D gene is TRBD2 (6 bases). The CDR3 spans 14 residues. Germline assignment: CDR1 SGDLS and CDR2 YYNGEE. Trimming shortened V by 3 bases and J by 6 bases, and 13 bases separated the two germline ends. In DNA, the CDR3 is TGTGCCAGCAGCGGTCCACGGGAGTTCAATGAGCAGTTCTTC. Its translation: CASSGPREFNEQFF.

This chain uses TRBV15 with TRBJ1-2, with unresolved D. Trimming pared 0 bases from V and 6 bases from J, leaving 11 bases between. Germline CDR1 LNHNV, CDR2 YYDKDF (reference sequence). This CDR3 contains 14 residues. The CDR3 protein is CATSRDQGRDGYTF. Here the CDR3 DNA reads TGTGCCACCAGCAGAGATCAAGGGCGGGATGGCTACACCTTC. The full variable domain, rest sourced from reference TRBV15 and TRBJ1-2, is DAMVIQNPRYQVTQFGKPVTLSCSQTLNHNVMYWYQQKSSQAPKLLFHYYDKDFNNEADTPDNFQSRRPNTSFCFLDIRSPGLGDTAMYLCATSRDQGRDGYTFGSGTRLTVV.

The chain uses TRBV30 and TRBJ1-4; TRBD1 is a possible D gene (6 bases). V dropped 5 bases and J dropped 0 bases, with 16 bases sitting between them. The CDR3 spans 16 residues. CDR1 GTSNPN and CDR2 SVGIG come from the germline V gene (reference sequence). For the CDR3, the DNA is TGTGCCTGGGGGCCGGGACATTCTTCAACTAATGAAAAACTGTTTTTT. Translated, it gives CAWGPGHSSTNEKLFF.

The V and J genes are TRBV5-1 and TRBJ2-2, with 8 bases matching TRBD1. V trimming: 2 bases; J trimming: 3 bases; junction bases outside the gene matches: 6. The CDR3 consists of 16 residues. The V gene's germline CDR1 is SGHRS and CDR2 YFSETQ. The CDR3 DNA sequence: TGCGCCAGCAGCTTAACGACAGGGGTGGACACCGGGGAGCTGTTTTTT. Amino acids: CASSLTTGVDTGELFF.

The genes are TRBV5-1 and TRBJ2-6; D gene unclear. Germline V gene lookup returns CDR1 SGHRS and CDR2 YFSETQ. V was pared by 0 bases and J by 4 bases, with 5 bases between. The length of the CDR3 is 14 residues. The CDR3 sequence: CASSLAPGANVLTF. In DNA, the CDR3 is TGCGCCAGCAGCTTGGCACCGGGGGCCAACGTCCTGACTTTC.

This clone was seen a single time. The genes are TRBV11-2 and TRBJ1-6; D ambiguous. The germline V gene has CDR1 SGHAT and CDR2 FQNNGV. Trimming removed 1 base at V and 8 bases at J, with 6 bases between. The CDR3 covers 13 residues. In DNA, the CDR3 is TGTGCCAGCAGCTTAGTCCGGGATTCACCCCTCCACTTT. It codes for CASSLVRDSPLHF.

This chain connects TRBV6-5 to TRBJ1-6; D might be TRBD1 (6 bases). CDR1 is MNHEY and CDR2 is SVGAGI in the germline V gene. The length of the CDR3 is 13 residues. V was trimmed by 6 bases and J by 6 bases, leaving 9 bases between them. The CDR3 region has the DNA TGTGCCAGCAGGAGGGACATTAATTCACCCCTCCACTTT. This gives the protein CASRRDINSPLHF.

This clone has just one count. The chain couples TRBV6-5 to TRBJ1-5; D is unclear. Germline loops: CDR1 MNHEY, CDR2 SVGAGI. V was pared by 2 bases and J by 4 bases, with 6 bases between. The CDR3 sequence is 13 residues long. The CDR3 spells CASSYLENQPQHF. The CDR3 region has the DNA TGTGCCAGCAGTTACCTTGAGAATCAGCCCCAGCATTTT.

This clone occurred a few times. This chain links TRBV19 with TRBJ1-5, with a tentative D call TRBD1 (6 bases). The CDR3 extends over 14 amino acids. Trimming left V 7 bases short and J 2 bases short, with 12 bases between. Germline lookup yields CDR1 LNHDA and CDR2 SQIVND (reference sequence). CDR3 sequence (DNA): TGTGCCAGTACACAGGGCTGGGGCAATCAGCCCCAGCATTTT. Protein sequence: CASTQGWGNQPQHF.

The V and J genes are TRBV11-2 and TRBJ1-6; 7 bases are a match to TRBD1. The CDR3 has 15 residues. The V segment lost 6 bases and the J segment 6 bases; nucleotides outside the gene matches: 8. In germline, CDR1 is SGHAT, CDR2 FQNNGV. CDR3 loop: CASRTSGTANSPLHF. CDR3 nucleotides: TGTGCCAGCAGAACATCCGGGACAGCTAATTCACCCCTCCACTTT.

V is TRBV5-4 and J is TRBJ1-1, with D possibly TRBD1 on 6 matching bases. The germline gives CDR1 SGHNT, CDR2 YYREEE (reference sequence). V was cut by 4 bases and J by 5 bases, with 18 bases left in between. The CDR3 is 15 amino acids. Here the CDR3 reads CASSPAGRGRTEAFF. The CDR3 DNA sequence: TGTGCCAGCAGCCCCGCAGGCAGGGGTAGGACTGAAGCTTTCTTT.